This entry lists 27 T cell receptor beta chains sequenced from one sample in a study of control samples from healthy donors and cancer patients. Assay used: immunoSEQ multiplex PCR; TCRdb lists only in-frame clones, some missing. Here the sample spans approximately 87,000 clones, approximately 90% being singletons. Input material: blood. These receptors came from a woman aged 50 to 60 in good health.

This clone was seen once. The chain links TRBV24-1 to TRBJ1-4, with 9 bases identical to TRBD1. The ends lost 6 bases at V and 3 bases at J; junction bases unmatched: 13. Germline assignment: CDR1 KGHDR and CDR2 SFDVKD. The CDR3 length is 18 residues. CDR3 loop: CATSIRQGGYSPNEKLFF. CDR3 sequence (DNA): TGTGCCACCAGTATTAGACAGGGGGGTTATAGTCCTAATGAAAAACTGTTTTTT.

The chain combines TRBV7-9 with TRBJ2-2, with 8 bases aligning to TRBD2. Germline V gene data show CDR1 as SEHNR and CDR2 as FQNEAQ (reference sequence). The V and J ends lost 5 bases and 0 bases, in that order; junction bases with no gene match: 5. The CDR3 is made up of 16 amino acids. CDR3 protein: CASSGSGIANTGELFF. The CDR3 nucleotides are TGTGCCAGCAGCGGTAGCGGGATCGCGAACACCGGGGAGCTGTTTTTT.

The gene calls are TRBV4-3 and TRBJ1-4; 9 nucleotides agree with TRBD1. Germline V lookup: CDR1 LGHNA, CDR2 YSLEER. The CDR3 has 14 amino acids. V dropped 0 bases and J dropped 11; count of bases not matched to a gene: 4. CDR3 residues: CASSQDYGTGKLFF. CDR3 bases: TGCGCCAGCAGCCAAGATTACGGGACAGGGAAACTGTTTTTT.

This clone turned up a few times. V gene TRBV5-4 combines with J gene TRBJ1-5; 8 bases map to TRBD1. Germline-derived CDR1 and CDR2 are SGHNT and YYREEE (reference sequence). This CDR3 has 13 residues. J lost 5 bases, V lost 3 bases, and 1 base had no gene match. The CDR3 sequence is CASSSDRDQPQHF. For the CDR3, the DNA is TGTGCCAGCAGCTCGGACAGGGATCAGCCCCAGCATTTT.

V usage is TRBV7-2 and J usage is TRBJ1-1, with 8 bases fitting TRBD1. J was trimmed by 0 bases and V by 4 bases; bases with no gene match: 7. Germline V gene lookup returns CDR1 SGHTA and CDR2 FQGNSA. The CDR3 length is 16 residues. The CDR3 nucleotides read TGTGCCAGCAGCTACCAACAGGGGGTCCTGAACACTGAAGCTTTCTTT. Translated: CASSYQQGVLNTEAFF.

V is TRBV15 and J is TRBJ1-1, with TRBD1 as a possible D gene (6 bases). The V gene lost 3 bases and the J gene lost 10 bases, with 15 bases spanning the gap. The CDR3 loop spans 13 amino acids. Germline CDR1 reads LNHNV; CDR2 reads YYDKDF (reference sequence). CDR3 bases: TGTGCCACCAGCAGGGATGAAGTGGACAGAGCTTTCTTT. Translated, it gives CATSRDEVDRAFF.

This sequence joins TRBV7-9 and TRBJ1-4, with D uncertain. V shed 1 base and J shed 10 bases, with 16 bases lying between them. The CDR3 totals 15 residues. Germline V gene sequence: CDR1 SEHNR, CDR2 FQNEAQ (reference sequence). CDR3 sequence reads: CASSLETPVSGKLFF. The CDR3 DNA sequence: TGTGCCAGCAGCTTAGAGACCCCGGTCTCGGGAAAACTGTTTTTT.

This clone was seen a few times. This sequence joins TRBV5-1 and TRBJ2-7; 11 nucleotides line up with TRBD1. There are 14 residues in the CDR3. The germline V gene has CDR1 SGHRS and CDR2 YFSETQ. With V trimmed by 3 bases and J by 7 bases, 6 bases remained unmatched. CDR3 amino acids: CASSSWTGGSEQYF. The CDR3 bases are TGCGCCAGCAGCTCCTGGACAGGGGGCAGTGAGCAGTACTTC.

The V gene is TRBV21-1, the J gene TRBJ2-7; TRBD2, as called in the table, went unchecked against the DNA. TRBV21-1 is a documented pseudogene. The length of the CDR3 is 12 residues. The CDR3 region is CASSKVLYEQYF. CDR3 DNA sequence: TGTGCCAGCAGCAAAGTACTATACGAGCAGTACTTC.

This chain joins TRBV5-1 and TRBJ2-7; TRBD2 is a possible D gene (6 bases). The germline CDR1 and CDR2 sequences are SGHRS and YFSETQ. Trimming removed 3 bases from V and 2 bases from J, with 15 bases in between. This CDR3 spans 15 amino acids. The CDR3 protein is CASSSGGSTTYEQYF. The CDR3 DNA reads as TGCGCCAGCAGCTCTGGGGGGTCCACCACCTACGAGCAGTACTTC.

This chain's CDR3 is CASSLYRDREDYTF. For the CDR3, the DNA is TGTGCCAGTAGTCTTTACCGGGACAGGGAAGACTACACCTTC. The chain combines TRBV19 with TRBJ1-2, with TRBD1 matching 9 bases. The length of the CDR3 is 14 residues. V shed 5 bases, J shed 10 bases, and the junction held 11 bases outside the gene matches. Germline V CDR1 and CDR2: LNHDA, SQIVND (reference sequence). The full variable domain, completed using reference TRBV19 and TRBJ1-2, is DGGITQSPKYLFRKEGQNVTLSCEQNLNHDAMYWYRQDPGQGLRLIYYSQIVNDFQKGDIAEGYSVSREKKESFPLTVTSAQKNPTAFYLCASSLYRDREDYTFGSGTRLTVV.

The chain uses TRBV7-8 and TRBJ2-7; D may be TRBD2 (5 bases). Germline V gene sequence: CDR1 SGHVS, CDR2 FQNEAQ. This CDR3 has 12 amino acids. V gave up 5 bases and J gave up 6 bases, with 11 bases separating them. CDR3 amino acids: CASSPRALEQYF. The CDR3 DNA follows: TGTGCCAGCAGCCCGCGGGCCCTCGAGCAGTACTTC.

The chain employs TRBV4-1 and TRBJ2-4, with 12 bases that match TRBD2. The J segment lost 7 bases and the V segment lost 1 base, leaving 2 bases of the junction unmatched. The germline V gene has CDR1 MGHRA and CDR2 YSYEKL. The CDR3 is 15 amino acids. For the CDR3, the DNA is TGCGCCAGCAGCCAAGGACTAGCGGGAGAGAACATTCAGTACTTC. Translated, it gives CASSQGLAGENIQYF.

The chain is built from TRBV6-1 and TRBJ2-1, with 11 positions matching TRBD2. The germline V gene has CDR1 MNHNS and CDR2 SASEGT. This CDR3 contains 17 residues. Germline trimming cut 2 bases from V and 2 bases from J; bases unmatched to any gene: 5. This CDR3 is CASSEFSGRAAYNEQFF. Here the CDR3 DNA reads TGTGCCAGCAGTGAATTTAGCGGGAGGGCGGCCTACAATGAGCAGTTCTTC.

CDR3 amino acids: CASSLGPGQYGYTF. The CDR3 DNA reads TGTGCCAGCAGCTTAGGTCCAGGCCAATATGGCTACACCTTC. This sequence joins TRBV7-3 and TRBJ1-2; D unclear. Looked up from germline, CDR1 is SGHTA and CDR2 is FQGTGA. Trimming cost V 2 bases and J 5 bases, with 12 bases left between them. The CDR3 has 14 amino acids.

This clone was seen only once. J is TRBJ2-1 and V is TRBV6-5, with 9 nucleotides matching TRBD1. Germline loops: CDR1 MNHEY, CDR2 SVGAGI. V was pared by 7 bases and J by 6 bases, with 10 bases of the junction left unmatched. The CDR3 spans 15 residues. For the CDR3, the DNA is TGTGCCAGCACCCCCCAAGACAGGGGGACCAATGAGCAGTTCTTC. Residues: CASTPQDRGTNEQFF.

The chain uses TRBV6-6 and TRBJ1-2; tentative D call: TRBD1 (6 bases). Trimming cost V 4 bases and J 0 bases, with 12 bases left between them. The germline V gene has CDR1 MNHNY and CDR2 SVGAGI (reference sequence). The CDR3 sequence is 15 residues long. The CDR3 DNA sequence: TGTGCCAGCAGTTCCGGACAGTTTGCTAACTATGGCTACACCTTC. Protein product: CASSSGQFANYGYTF.

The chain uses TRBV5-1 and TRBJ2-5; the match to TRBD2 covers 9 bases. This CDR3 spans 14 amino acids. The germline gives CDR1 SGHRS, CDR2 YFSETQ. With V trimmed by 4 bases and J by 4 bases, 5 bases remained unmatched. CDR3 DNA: TGCGCCAGCAGCCCAGGGACTAGCAGAGAGACCCAGTACTTC. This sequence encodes CASSPGTSRETQYF.

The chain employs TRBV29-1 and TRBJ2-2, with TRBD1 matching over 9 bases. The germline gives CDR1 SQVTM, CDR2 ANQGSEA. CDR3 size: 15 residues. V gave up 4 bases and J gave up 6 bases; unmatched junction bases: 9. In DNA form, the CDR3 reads TGCAGCGTTGCTTCCGGGACAGGGAAGGCCGGGGAGCTGTTTTTT. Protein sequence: CSVASGTGKAGELFF.

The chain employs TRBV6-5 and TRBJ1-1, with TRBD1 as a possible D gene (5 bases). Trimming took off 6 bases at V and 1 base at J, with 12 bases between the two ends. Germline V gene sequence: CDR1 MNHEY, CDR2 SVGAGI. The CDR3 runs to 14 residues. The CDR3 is CASSLQDPNTEAFF. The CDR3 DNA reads TGTGCCAGCAGCTTACAGGACCCGAACACTGAAGCTTTCTTT.

CDR3 nucleotides: TGTGCCAGCAGCCAGCTTAGCGGGCCAGGGCCAGAGACCCAGTACTTC. This translates into CASSQLSGPGPETQYF. V gene TRBV14 combines with J gene TRBJ2-5; 7 bases agree with TRBD2. The germline CDR1 and CDR2 sequences are SGHDN and FVKESK. This CDR3 has 16 amino acids. The junction had 11 bases not matched to a gene; V was cut back by 3 bases and J by 4 bases.

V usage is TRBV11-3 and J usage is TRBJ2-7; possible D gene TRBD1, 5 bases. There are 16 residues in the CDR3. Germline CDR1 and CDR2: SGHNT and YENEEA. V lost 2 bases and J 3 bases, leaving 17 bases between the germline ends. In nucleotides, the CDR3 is TGTGCCAGCAGCTTAAGTATGTGGGGCGCCGGCTACGAGCAGTACTTC. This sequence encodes CASSLSMWGAGYEQYF.

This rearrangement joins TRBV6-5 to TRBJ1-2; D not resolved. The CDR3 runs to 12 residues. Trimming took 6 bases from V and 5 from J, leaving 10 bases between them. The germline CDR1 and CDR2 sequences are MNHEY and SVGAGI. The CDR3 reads CASRGRDYGYTF. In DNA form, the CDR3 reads TGTGCCAGCAGGGGGAGGGATTATGGCTACACCTTC.

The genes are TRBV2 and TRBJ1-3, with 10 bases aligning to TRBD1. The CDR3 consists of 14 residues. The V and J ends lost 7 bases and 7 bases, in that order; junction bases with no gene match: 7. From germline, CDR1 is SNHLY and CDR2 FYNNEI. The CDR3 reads CASTPTGGSNTIYF. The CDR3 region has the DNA TGTGCCAGCACCCCGACAGGGGGCTCGAACACCATATATTTT.

The CDR3 is CSATGLAGWETQYF. The CDR3, as DNA: TGCAGCGCGACGGGACTAGCGGGATGGGAGACCCAGTACTTC. This chain joins TRBV29-1 and TRBJ2-5; 13 positions match TRBD2. There are 14 residues in the CDR3. V trimming: 7 bases; J trimming: 5 bases; junction bases outside the gene matches: 7. The germline gives CDR1 SQVTM, CDR2 ANQGSEA.

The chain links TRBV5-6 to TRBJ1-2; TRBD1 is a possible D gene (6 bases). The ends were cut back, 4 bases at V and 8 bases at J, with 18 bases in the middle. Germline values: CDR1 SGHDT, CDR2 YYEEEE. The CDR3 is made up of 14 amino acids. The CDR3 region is CASSTSRGPRGYTF. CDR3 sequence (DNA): TGTGCCAGCAGCACGAGCAGGGGACCTAGGGGCTACACCTTC.

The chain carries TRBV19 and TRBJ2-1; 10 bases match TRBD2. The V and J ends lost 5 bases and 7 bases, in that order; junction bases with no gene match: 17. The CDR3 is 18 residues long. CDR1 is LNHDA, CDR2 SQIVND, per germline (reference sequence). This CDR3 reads CASSLRTSGPAGGNEQFF. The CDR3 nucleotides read TGTGCCAGTAGTCTCCGGACTAGCGGCCCCGCGGGGGGGAATGAGCAGTTCTTC.